The sequence of this T cell receptor beta chain was determined in a study of cytomegalovirus exposure and HLA in healthy donors. Study at large: The approximately 110 validation repertoires, a later analysis reported, used the same platform as the 666 repertoires from the first cohort. Regarding the study as a whole: In vitro assays verified that three CMV-associated chains recognized CMV antigens specifically.

There are 15 residues in the CDR3. V lost 0 bases to trimming and J lost 3 bases; unmatched junction nucleotides: 4. Germline lookup yields CDR1 SGHRS and CDR2 YFSETQ. Repertoires were generated with immunoSEQ multiplex PCR, while TCRdb's copy carries only in-frame clones and drops some. The table shows 200,000 or so clones, with about nine tenths occurring only once. The sample holds many counts of this clone. The antigen is unknown. The 120-subject validation cohort, separate from the roughly 700-subject first cohort, included the donors. The rearrangement uses TRBV5-1 and TRBJ2-3, with 7 bases matching TRBD2. Sequences were obtained from PBMCs. The receptor was isolated from a woman aged 18 to 35 in good health and CMV-seropositive. CDR3 region: CASSLASGLTDTQYF. The DNA of the CDR3 is TGCGCCAGCAGCTTGGCTAGCGGTTTGACAGATACGCAGTATTTT.